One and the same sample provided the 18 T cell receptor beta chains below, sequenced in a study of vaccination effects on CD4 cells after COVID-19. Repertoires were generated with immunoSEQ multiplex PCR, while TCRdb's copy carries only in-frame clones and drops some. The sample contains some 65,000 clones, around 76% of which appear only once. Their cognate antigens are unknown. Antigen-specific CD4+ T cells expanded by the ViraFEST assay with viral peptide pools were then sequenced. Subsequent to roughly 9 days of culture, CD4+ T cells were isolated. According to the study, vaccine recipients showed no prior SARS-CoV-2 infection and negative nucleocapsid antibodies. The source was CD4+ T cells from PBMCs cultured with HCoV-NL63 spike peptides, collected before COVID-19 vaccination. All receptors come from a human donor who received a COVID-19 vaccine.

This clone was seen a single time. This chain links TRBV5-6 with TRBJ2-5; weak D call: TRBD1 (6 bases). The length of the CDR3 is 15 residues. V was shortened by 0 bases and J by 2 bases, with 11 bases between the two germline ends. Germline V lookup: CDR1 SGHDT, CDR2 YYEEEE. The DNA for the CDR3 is TGTGCCAGCAGCTTGGGGGGGCCCACACAAGAGACCCAGTACTTC. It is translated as CASSLGGPTQETQYF.

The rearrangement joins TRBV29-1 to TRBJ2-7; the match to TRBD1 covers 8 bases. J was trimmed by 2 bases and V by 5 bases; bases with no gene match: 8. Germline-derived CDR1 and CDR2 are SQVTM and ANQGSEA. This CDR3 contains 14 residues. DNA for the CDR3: TGCAGCGTTACCCGGGACAGGCCCCCCTACGAGCAGTACGTC. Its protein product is CSVTRDRPPYEQYV.

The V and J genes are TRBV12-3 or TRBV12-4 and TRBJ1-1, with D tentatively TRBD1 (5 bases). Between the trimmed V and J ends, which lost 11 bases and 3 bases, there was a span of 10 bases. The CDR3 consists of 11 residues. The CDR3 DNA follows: TGTGCCGGGGCTCTGGACACTGAAGCTTTCTTT. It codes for CAGALDTEAFF.

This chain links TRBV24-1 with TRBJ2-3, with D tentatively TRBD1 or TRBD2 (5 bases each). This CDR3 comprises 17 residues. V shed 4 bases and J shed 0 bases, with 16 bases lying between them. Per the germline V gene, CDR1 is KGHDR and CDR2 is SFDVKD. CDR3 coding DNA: TGTGCCACCAGTGACCCGGGACCGACGACTAGCACAGATACGCAGTATTTT. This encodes CATSDPGPTTSTDTQYF.

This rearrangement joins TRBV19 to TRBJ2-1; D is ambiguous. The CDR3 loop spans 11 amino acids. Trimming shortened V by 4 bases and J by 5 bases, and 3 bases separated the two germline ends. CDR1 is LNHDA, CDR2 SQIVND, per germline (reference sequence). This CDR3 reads CASSTHNEQFF. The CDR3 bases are TGTGCCAGTAGTACCCACAATGAGCAGTTCTTC.

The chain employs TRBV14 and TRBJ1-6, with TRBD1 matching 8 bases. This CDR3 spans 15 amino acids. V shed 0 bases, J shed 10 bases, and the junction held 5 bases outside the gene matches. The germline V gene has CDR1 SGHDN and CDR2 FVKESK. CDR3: CASSQDFQGASPLHF. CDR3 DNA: TGTGCCAGCAGCCAAGATTTCCAGGGGGCCTCACCCCTCCACTTT. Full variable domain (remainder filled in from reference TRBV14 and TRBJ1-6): EAGVTQFPSHSVIEKGQTVTLRCDPISGHDNLYWYRRVMGKEIKFLLHFVKESKQDESGMPNNRFLAERTGGTYSTLKVQPAELEDSGVYFCASSQDFQGASPLHFGNGTRLTVT.

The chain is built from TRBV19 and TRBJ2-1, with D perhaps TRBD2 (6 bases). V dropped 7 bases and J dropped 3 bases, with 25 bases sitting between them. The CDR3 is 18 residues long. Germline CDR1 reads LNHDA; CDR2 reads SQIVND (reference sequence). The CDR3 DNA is TGTGCCAGTATTCGGTATCATGGGGCGGGGAGATTCTACAATGAGCAGTTCTTC. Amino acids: CASIRYHGAGRFYNEQFF. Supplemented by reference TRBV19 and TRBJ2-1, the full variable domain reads DGGITQSPKYLFRKEGQNVTLSCEQNLNHDAMYWYRQDPGQGLRLIYYSQIVNDFQKGDIAEGYSVSREKKESFPLTVTSAQKNPTAFYLCASIRYHGAGRFYNEQFFGPGTRLTVL.

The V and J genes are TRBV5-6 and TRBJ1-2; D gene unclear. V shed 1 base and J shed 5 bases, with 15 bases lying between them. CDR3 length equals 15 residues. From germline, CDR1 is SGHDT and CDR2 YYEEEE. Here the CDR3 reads CASSLSTLLWYGYTF. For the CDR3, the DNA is TGTGCCAGCAGCTTGTCTACTCTCTTATGGTATGGCTACACCTTC.

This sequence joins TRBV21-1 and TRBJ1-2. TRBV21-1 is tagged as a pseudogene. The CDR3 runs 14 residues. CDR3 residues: CASSSPGPGGKRTF. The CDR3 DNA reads TGTGCCAGCAGCAGTCCCGGACCTGGGGGAAAAAGAACCTTC.

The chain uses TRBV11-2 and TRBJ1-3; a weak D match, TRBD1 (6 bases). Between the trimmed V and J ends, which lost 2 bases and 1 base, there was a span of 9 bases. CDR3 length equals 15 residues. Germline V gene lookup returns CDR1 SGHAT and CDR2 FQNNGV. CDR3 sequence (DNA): TGTGCCAGCAGCTTAAGAGGGGGATCTGGAAACACCATATATTTT. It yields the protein CASSLRGGSGNTIYF.

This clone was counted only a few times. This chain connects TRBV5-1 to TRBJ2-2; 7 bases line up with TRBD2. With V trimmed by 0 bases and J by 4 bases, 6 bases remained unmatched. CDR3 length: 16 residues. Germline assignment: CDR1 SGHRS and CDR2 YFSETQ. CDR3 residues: CASSLAERGGTGELFF. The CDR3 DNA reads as TGCGCCAGCAGCTTGGCTGAGCGGGGAGGCACCGGGGAGCTGTTTTTT.

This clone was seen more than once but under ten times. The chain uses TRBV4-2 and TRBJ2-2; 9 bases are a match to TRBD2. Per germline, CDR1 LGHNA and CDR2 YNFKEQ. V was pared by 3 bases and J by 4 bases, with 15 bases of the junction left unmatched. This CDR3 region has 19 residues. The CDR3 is CASSHYPFLAGTSTGELFF. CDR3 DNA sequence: TGTGCCAGCAGCCACTACCCCTTTCTAGCGGGGACGAGCACCGGGGAGCTGTTTTTT.

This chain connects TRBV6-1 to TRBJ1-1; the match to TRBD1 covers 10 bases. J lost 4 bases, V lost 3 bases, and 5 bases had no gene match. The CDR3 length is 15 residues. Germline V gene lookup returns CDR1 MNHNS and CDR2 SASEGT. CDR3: CASSDRDRGGTEAFF. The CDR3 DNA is TGTGCCAGCAGTGACCGGGACAGGGGAGGCACTGAAGCTTTCTTT.

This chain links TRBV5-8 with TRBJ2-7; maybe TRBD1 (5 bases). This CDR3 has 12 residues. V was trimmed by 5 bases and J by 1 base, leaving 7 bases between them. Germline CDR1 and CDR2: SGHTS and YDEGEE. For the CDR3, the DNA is TGTGCCAGCAGAACAGGATCCTACGAGCAGTACGTC. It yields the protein CASRTGSYEQYV.

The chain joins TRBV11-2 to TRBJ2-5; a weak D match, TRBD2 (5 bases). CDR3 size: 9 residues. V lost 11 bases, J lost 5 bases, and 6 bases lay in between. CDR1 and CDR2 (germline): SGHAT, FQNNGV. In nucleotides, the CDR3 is TGTGCCGGCGGGGAGACCCAGTACTTC. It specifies CAGGETQYF.

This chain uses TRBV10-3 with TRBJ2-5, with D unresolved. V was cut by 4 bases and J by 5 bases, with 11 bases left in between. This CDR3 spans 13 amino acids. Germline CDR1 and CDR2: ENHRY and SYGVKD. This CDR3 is CAISGGSWETQYF. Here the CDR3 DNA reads TGTGCCATCAGTGGGGGTTCTTGGGAGACCCAGTACTTC.

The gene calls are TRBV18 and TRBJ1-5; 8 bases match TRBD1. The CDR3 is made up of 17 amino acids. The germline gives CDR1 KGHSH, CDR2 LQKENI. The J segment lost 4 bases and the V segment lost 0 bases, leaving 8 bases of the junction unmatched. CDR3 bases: TGTGCCAGCTCACCACCCGCCCCAGGGGGCAAAAATCAGCCCCAGCATTTT. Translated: CASSPPAPGGKNQPQHF.

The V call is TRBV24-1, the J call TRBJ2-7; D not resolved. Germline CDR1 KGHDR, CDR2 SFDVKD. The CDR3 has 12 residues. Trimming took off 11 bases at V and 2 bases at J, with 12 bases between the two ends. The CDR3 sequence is CASDRHPYEQYV. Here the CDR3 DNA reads TGTGCCAGTGATCGACACCCCTACGAGCAGTACGTC.